Each of the 18 T cell receptor beta chains below was sequenced from the same sample in a study of blood T cell repertoires in COVID-19. Measured with immunoSEQ multiplex PCR; TCRdb has only the in-frame clones, and not every one. This table has roughly 150,000 clones, around 85% appearing once. What was sequenced was peripheral blood. The receptors derive from a man aged 50 to 59 with acute or convalescent COVID-19.

This chain links TRBV5-5 with TRBJ1-3; the match to TRBD1 covers 7 bases. Germline V gives CDR1 SGHKS, CDR2 YYEKEE (reference sequence). J was trimmed by 5 bases and V by 5 bases; bases with no gene match: 7. The CDR3 totals 14 residues. The chain's CDR3 is CASSPGQDRNTIYF. The CDR3 DNA sequence: TGTGCCAGCAGTCCCGGACAGGACCGAAACACCATATATTTT.

The chain combines TRBV7-9 with TRBJ2-1; the D gene is possibly TRBD2 (6 bases). The CDR3 length is 15 residues. Trimming shortened V by 6 bases and J by 2 bases, and 14 bases separated the two germline ends. Germline lookup yields CDR1 SEHNR and CDR2 FQNEAQ (reference sequence). CDR3 residues: CASRPAGTAYNEQFF. Here the CDR3 DNA reads TGTGCCAGCAGACCGGCGGGAACTGCCTACAATGAGCAGTTCTTC.

In its sample, this clone was seen a few times. The genes are TRBV4-1 and TRBJ2-7, with 9 bases aligning to TRBD1. Germline lookup yields CDR1 MGHRA and CDR2 YSYEKL. This CDR3 has 17 residues. The V segment lost 3 bases and the J segment 0 bases; nucleotides outside the gene matches: 9. The CDR3 bases are TGCGCCAGCAGCCAGCCAGGACAGGGGATCAACTCCTACGAGCAGTACTTC. It yields the protein CASSQPGQGINSYEQYF.

This chain uses TRBV10-1 with TRBJ2-4; 8 nucleotides line up with TRBD1. Germline values: CDR1 WNHNN, CDR2 SYGVQD (reference sequence). The CDR3 contains 15 residues. Losses at the gene ends were 7 bases for V and 1 base for J; bases not matched to a gene: 6. CDR3 in DNA: TGCGCCAGCACCCCTAGGGACAGGGCCAAAAACATTCAGTACTTC. Amino acid sequence: CASTPRDRAKNIQYF.

This rearrangement joins TRBV19 to TRBJ2-1; no clear D gene. Per the germline V gene, CDR1 is LNHDA and CDR2 is SQIVND (reference sequence). The ends were cut back, 9 bases at V and 9 bases at J, with 12 bases in the middle. CDR3 length: 11 amino acids. The CDR3 loop is CASTLGSEQFF. The CDR3 DNA reads as TGTGCCAGCACGCTAGGCAGTGAGCAGTTCTTC.

The gene calls are TRBV19 and TRBJ2-7; 10 nucleotides match TRBD2. Trimming took 3 bases from V and 2 from J; bases not matched to a gene: 4. The CDR3 consists of 15 residues. CDR1 LNHDA and CDR2 SQIVND come from the germline V gene (reference sequence). In nucleotides, the CDR3 is TGTGCCAGTAGTATGGCCCTAGCGGGAGCCTACGAGCAGTACTTC. Protein sequence: CASSMALAGAYEQYF.

The CDR3 protein is CASRRGGSYNEQFF. In nucleotides, the CDR3 is TGTGCCTCGCGGCGGGGGGGCTCCTACAATGAGCAGTTCTTC. The chain joins TRBV30 to TRBJ2-1, with TRBD2 matching over 9 bases. Trimming took 7 bases from V and 0 from J; bases not matched to a gene: 4. Germline lookup yields CDR1 GTSNPN and CDR2 SVGIG (reference sequence). The CDR3 runs 14 residues.

This rearrangement joins TRBV24-1 to TRBJ2-7; TRBD1 agrees at 10 bases. J was trimmed by 1 base and V by 2 bases; bases with no gene match: 1. CDR3 length: 15 amino acids. In germline, CDR1 is KGHDR, CDR2 SFDVKD. This CDR3 is CATSDWTGGSYEQYF. Written as DNA, the CDR3 is TGTGCCACCAGTGATTGGACAGGGGGATCCTACGAGCAGTACTTC.

CDR3 in amino acids: CASSPKHRGEIAKNIQYF. The CDR3, as DNA: TGCGCCAGCAGCCCAAAACACAGGGGTGAAATCGCCAAAAACATTCAGTACTTC. The chain carries TRBV5-1 and TRBJ2-4, with 7 bases identical to TRBD1. V gave up 4 bases and J gave up 1 base; unmatched junction bases: 14. The CDR3 extends over 18 amino acids. Germline assignment: CDR1 SGHRS and CDR2 YFSETQ.

The V gene is TRBV5-1, the J gene TRBJ2-5, with TRBD2 identical over 7 bases. V was pared by 5 bases and J by 5 bases, with 0 bases of the junction left unmatched. This CDR3 is 11 amino acids long. Germline CDR1 is SGHRS and CDR2 is YFSETQ. DNA for the CDR3: TGCGCCAGCAGTAGCGGGGAGACCCAGTACTTC. This sequence encodes CASSSGETQYF.

The chain has TRBV5-1 and TRBJ2-1; D ambiguous. V lost 4 bases and J 3 bases, leaving 11 bases between the germline ends. The germline V gene encodes CDR1 SGHRS and CDR2 YFSETQ. The CDR3 totals 14 residues. CDR3 DNA sequence: TGCGCCAGCAGCAATATGAGCTACTACAATGAGCAGTTCTTC. Translated, it gives CASSNMSYYNEQFF. Using reference TRBV5-1 and TRBJ2-1 for the parts outside the CDR3, the full variable domain is KAGVTQTPRYLIKTRGQQVTLSCSPISGHRSVSWYQQTPGQGLQFLFEYFSETQRNKGNFPGRFSGRQFSNSRSEMNVSTLELGDSALYLCASSNMSYYNEQFFGPGTRLTVL.

The genes are TRBV7-9 and TRBJ1-3; TRBD1 is a possible D gene (5 bases). Germline CDR1 SEHNR, CDR2 FQNEAQ (reference sequence). The CDR3 runs 18 residues. Trimming removed 2 bases at V and 2 bases at J, with 19 bases between. CDR3 sequence reads: CASSLTNQGSLAGNTIYF. CDR3 bases: TGTGCCAGCAGCTTAACGAATCAGGGTTCGCTGGCTGGAAACACCATATATTTT.

V usage is TRBV7-3 and J usage is TRBJ2-2; TRBD1 might be the D (5 bases). Germline CDR1 and CDR2: SGHTA and FQGTGA. This CDR3 comprises 13 residues. V lost 6 bases to trimming and J lost 5 bases, with 10 bases between them. The CDR3 nucleotides read TGTGCCAGCAGAGACAGCGAGACCGGGGAGCTGTTTTTT. Residues: CASRDSETGELFF.

The J gene is TRBJ1-6, the V gene TRBV5-1, with D possibly being TRBD1 (5 bases). The ends were cut back, 0 bases at V and 9 bases at J, with 13 bases in the middle. The CDR3 covers 15 residues. The germline V gene has CDR1 SGHRS and CDR2 YFSETQ. The CDR3 bases are TGCGCCAGCAGCTTGGCCACCGGCGGGGCTTCACCCCTCCACTTT. It is translated as CASSLATGGASPLHF.

The J gene is TRBJ1-2, the V gene TRBV28, with a weak D call TRBD1 (6 bases). The CDR3 extends over 16 amino acids. CDR1 is MDHEN, CDR2 SYDVKM, per germline. V was cut by 2 bases and J by 1 base, with 14 bases left in between. CDR3 nucleotide sequence: TGTGCCAGCAGTTTAAGGTCAGGGGCTTTTAACTATGGCTACACCTTC. Protein sequence: CASSLRSGAFNYGYTF.

The rearrangement links TRBV18 to TRBJ1-2, with a weak D call TRBD1 (6 bases). CDR1 is KGHSH and CDR2 is LQKENI in the germline V gene. V lost 1 base to trimming and J lost 8 bases, with 14 bases between them. CDR3 length: 14 amino acids. The CDR3: CASSPLRTGLGYTF. For the CDR3, the DNA is TGTGCCAGCTCACCACTACGCACAGGGCTGGGCTACACCTTC.

The DNA for the CDR3 is TGTGCCAGCTCACGAACTGGGACTAGCGGGACGGTGGGATACGAGCAGTACTTC. The encoded protein is CASSRTGTSGTVGYEQYF. The V gene is TRBV18, the J gene TRBJ2-7, with TRBD2 matching over 13 bases. V lost 4 bases and J lost 4; bases outside the gene matches: 13. Germline values: CDR1 KGHSH, CDR2 LQKENI. This CDR3 contains 18 residues.

This chain connects TRBV5-1 to TRBJ1-1; tentative D call: TRBD1 (6 bases). The CDR3 extends over 14 amino acids. Germline V CDR1 and CDR2: SGHRS, YFSETQ. Trimming took 4 bases from V and 0 from J, leaving 10 bases between them. CDR3 sequence (DNA): TGCGCCAGCAGCCAACAGGGCGTGAACACTGAAGCTTTCTTT. This translates into CASSQQGVNTEAFF.